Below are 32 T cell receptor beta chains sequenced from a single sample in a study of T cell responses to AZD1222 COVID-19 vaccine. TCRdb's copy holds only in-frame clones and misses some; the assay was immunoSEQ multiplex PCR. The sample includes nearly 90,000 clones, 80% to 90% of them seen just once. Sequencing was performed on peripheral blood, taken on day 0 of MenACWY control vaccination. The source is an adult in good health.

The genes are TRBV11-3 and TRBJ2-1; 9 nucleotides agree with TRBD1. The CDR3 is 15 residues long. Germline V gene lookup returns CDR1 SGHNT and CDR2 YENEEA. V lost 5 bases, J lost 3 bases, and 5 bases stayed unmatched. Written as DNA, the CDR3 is TGTGCCAGCAGCCCCGGGACAGGGATCTACAATGAGCAGTTCTTC. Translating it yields CASSPGTGIYNEQFF.

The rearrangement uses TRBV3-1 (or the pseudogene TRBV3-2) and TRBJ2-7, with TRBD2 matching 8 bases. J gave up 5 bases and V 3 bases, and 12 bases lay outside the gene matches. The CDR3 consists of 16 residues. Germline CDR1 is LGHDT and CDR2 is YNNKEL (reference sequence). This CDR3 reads CASSHTAGGSGHEQYF. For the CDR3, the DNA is TGTGCCAGCAGCCACACGGCGGGGGGATCGGGGCACGAGCAGTACTTC.

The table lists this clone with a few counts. This CDR3 is CASSLGAASYEQYF. CDR3 DNA: TGTGCCAGCAGCTTAGGGGCCGCCTCCTACGAGCAGTACTTC. The V gene is TRBV7-9, the J gene TRBJ2-7, with unresolved D. CDR3 length: 14 amino acids. Germline V gene data show CDR1 as SEHNR and CDR2 as FQNEAQ (reference sequence). V was pared by 1 base and J by 0 bases, with 7 bases between.

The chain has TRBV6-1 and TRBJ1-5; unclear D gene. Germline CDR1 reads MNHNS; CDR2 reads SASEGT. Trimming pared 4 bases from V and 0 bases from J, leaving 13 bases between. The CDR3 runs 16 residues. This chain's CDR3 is CASSGQHPSSNQPQHF. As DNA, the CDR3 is TGTGCCAGCAGTGGCCAACACCCATCTAGCAATCAGCCCCAGCATTTT.

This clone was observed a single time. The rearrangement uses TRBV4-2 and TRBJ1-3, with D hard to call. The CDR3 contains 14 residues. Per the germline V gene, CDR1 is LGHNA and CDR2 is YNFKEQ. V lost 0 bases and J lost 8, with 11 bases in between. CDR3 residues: CASSQESPGDTIYF. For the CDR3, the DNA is TGTGCCAGCAGCCAAGAGTCGCCGGGAGACACCATATATTTT.

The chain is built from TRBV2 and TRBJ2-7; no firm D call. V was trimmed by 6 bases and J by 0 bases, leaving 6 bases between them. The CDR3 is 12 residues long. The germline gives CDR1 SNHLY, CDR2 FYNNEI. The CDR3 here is CASRSDSYEQYF. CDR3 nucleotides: TGTGCCAGCAGATCGGACTCCTACGAGCAGTACTTC.

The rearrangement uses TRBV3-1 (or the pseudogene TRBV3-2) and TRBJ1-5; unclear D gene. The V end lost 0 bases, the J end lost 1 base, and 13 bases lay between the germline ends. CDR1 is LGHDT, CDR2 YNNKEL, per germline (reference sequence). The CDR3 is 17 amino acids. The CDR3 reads CASSQEGGRLSNQPQHF. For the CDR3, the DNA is TGTGCCAGCAGCCAAGAAGGAGGGAGACTCAGCAATCAGCCCCAGCATTTT.

In nucleotides, the CDR3 is TGTGCCAGCAGTTTCATGACAGATACGCAGTATTTT. Translating gives CASSFMTDTQYF. The chain links TRBV12-3 or TRBV12-4 to TRBJ2-3, with D uncertain. Trimming shortened V by 3 bases and J by 3 bases, and 4 bases separated the two germline ends. This CDR3 has 12 amino acids.

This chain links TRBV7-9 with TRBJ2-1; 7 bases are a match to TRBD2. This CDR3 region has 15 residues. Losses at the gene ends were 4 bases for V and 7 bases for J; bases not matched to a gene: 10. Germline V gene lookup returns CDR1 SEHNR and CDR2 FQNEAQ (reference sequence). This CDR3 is CASSSGTTEGNEQFF. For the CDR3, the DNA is TGTGCCAGCAGCTCTGGGACTACAGAAGGGAATGAGCAGTTCTTC.

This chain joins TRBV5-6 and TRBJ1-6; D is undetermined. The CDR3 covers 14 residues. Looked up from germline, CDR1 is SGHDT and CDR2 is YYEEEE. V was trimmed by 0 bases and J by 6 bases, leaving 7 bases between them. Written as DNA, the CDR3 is TGTGCCAGCAGCTTGGAAACGGTTAATTCACCCCTCCACTTT. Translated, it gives CASSLETVNSPLHF.

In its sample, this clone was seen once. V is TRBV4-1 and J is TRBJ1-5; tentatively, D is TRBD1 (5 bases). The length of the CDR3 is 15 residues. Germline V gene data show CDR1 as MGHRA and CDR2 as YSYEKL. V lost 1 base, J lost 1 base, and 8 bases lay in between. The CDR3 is CASSQVRDSNQPQHF. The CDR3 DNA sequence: TGCGCCAGCAGCCAAGTCCGGGACAGCAATCAGCCCCAGCATTTT.

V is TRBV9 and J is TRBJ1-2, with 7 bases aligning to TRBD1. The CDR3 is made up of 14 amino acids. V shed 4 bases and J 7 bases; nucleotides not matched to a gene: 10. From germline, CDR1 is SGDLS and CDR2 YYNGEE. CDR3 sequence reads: CASSLTRGGFGYTF. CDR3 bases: TGTGCCAGCAGCCTCACGAGAGGGGGCTTTGGCTACACCTTC.

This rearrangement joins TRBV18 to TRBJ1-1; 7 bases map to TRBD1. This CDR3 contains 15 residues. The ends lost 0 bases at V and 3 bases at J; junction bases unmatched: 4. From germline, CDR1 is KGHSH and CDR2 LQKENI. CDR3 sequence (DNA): TGTGCCAGCTCACCACCGACAGGGAGGGACACTGAAGCTTTCTTT. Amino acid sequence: CASSPPTGRDTEAFF.

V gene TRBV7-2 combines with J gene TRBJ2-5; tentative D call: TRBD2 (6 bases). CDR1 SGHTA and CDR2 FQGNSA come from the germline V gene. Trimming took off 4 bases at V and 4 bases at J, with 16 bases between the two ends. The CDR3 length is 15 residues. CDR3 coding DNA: TGTGCCAGCAGCTACACTATGGTGCGGGGAGAGACCCAGTACTTC. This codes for CASSYTMVRGETQYF.

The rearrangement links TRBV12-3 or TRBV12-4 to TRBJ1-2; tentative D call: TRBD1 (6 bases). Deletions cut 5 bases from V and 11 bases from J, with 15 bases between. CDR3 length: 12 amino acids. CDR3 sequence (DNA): TGTGCCAGCAGTCTAGACAGGTTTGGGTACACCTTC. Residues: CASSLDRFGYTF.

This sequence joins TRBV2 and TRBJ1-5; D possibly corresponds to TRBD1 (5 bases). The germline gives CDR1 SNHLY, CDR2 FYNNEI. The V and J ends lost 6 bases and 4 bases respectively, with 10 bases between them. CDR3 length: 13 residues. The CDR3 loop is CASRPGRNQPQHF. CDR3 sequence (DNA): TGTGCCAGCAGACCAGGGAGGAATCAGCCCCAGCATTTT.

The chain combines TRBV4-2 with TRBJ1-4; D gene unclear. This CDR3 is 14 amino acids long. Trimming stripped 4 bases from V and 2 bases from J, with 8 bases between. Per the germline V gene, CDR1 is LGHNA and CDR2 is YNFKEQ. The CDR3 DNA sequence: TGTGCCAGCAGCCCCGGATATACTAATGAAAAACTGTTTTTT. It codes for CASSPGYTNEKLFF.

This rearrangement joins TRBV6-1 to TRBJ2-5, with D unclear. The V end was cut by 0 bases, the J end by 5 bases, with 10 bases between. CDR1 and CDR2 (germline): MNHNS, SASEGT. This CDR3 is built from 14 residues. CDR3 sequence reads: CASSEAFFGETQYF. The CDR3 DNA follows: TGTGCCAGCAGTGAAGCGTTCTTCGGGGAGACCCAGTACTTC.

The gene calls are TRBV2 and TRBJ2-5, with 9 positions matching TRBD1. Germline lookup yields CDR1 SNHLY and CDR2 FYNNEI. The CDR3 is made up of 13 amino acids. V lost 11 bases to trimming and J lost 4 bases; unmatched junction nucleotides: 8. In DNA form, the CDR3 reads TGTGCCGGGAACAGGGGGCGTTCAGAGACCCAGTACTTC. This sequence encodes CAGNRGRSETQYF. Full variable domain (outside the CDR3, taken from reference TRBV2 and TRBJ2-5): EPEVTQTPSHQVTQMGQEVILRCVPISNHLYFYWYRQILGQKVEFLVSFYNNEISEKSEIFDDQFSVERPDGSNFTLKIRSTKLEDSAMYFCAGNRGRSETQYFGPGTRLLVL.

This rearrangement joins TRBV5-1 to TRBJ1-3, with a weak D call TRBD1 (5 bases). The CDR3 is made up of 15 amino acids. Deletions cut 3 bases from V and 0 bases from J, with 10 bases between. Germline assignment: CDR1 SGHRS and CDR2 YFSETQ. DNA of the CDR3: TGCGCCAGCAGCTCACAGGCTCACTCTGGAAACACCATATATTTT. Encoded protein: CASSSQAHSGNTIYF.

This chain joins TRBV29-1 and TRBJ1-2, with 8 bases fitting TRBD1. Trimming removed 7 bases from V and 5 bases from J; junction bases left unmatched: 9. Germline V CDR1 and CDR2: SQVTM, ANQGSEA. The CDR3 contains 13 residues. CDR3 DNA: TGCAGCGCTACACATACAGGGGGATATGGCTACACCTTC. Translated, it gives CSATHTGGYGYTF.

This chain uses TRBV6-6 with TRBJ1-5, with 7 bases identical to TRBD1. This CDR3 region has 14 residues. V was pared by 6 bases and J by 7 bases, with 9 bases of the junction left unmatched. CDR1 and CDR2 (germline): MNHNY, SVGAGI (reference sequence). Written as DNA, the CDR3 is TGTGCCAGCAGGTCGACAGGGCGAGAACAGCCCCAGCATTTT. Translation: CASRSTGREQPQHF.

This CDR3 is CAWGRDRRYSPLHF. As DNA, the CDR3 is TGTGCCTGGGGTCGGGACAGGAGATATTCACCCCTCCACTTT. The V call is TRBV30, the J call TRBJ1-6; TRBD1 matches at 8 bases. V shed 5 bases and J 8 bases; nucleotides not matched to a gene: 8. The CDR3 is 14 amino acids. CDR1 is GTSNPN and CDR2 is SVGIG in the germline V gene (reference sequence).

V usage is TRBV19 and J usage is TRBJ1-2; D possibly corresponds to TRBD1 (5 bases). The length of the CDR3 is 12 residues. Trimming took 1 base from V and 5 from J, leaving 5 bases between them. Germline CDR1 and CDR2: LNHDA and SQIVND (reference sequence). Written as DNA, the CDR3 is TGTGCCAGTAGTATAGCAGGGTATGGCTACACCTTC. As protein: CASSIAGYGYTF.

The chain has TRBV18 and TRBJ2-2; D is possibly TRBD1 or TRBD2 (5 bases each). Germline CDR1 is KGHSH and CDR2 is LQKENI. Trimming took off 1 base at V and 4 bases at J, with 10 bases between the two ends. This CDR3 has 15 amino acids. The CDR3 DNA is TGTGCCAGCTCACCACGGGACCCAGCCACCGGGGAGCTGTTTTTT. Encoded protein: CASSPRDPATGELFF.

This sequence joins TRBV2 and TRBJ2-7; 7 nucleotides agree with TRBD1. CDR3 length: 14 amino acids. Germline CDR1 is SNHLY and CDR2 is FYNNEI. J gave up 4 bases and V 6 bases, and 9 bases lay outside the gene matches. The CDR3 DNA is TGTGCCAGCAGCAGGGACAGTGTAGCTTACGAGCAGTACTTC. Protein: CASSRDSVAYEQYF.

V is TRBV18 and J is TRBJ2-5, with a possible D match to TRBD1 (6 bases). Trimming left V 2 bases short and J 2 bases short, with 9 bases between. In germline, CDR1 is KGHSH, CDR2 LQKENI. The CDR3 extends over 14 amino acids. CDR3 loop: CASSPGGRQETQYF. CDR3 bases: TGTGCCAGCTCACCAGGGGGCCGGCAAGAGACCCAGTACTTC. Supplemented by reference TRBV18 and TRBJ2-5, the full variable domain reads NAGVMQNPRHLVRRRGQEARLRCSPMKGHSHVYWYRQLPEEGLKFMVYLQKENIIDESGMPKERFSAEFPKEGPSILRIQQVVRGDSAAYFCASSPGGRQETQYFGPGTRLLVL.

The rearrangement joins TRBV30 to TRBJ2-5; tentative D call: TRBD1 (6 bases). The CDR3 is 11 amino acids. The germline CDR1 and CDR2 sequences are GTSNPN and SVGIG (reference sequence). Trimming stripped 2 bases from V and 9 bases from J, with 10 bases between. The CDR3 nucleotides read TGTGCCTGGAGTCCCGGGACACCCCAGTACTTC. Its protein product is CAWSPGTPQYF.

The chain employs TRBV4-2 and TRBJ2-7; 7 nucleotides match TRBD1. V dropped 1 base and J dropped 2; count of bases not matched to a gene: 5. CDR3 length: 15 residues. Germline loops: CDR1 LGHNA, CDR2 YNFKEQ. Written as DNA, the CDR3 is TGTGCCAGCAGCCAAGGGAGACAGGGAACCTACGAGCAGTACTTC. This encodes CASSQGRQGTYEQYF.

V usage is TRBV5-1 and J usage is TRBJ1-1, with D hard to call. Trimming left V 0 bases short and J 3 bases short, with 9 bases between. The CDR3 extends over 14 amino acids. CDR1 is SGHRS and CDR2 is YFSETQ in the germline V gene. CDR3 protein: CASSLAVVDTEAFF. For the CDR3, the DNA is TGCGCCAGCAGCTTGGCGGTGGTGGACACTGAAGCTTTCTTT.

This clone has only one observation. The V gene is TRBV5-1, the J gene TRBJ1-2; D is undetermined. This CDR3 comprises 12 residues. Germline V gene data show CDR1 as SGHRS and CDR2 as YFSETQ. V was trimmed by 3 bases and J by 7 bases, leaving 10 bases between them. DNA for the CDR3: TGCGCCAGCAGCTCCGGGAGTTCTGGCTACACCTTC. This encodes CASSSGSSGYTF.

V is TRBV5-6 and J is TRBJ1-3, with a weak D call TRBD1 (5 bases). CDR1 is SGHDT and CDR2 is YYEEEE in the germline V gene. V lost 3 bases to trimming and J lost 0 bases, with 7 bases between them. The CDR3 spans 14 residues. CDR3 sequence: CASSSGSSGNTIYF. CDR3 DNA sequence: TGTGCCAGCAGCTCAGGGTCCTCTGGAAACACCATATATTTT.